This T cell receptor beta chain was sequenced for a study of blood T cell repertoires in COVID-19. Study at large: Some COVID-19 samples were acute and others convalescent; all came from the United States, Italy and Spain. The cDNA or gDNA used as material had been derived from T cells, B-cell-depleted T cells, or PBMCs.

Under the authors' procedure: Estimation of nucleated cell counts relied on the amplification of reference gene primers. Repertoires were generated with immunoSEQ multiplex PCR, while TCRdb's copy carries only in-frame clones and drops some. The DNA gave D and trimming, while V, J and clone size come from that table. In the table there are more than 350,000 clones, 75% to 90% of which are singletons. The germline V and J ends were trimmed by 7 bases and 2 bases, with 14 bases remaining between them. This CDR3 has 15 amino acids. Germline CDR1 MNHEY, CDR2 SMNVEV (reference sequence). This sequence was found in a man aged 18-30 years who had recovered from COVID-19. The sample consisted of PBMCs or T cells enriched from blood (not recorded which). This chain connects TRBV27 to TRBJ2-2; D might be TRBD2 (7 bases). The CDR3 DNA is TGTGCCAGCAAAATCAGGGGACTAAACACCGGGGAGCTGTTTTTT. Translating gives CASKIRGLNTGELFF.